This T cell receptor beta chain is from a study of blood T cell repertoires in COVID-19. Overall study: Sources were T cells, B-cell-depleted T cells, or PBMCs; the material itself was cDNA or gDNA.

The data were produced by immunoSEQ multiplex PCR, yet TCRdb's version contains in-frame clones alone and is incomplete. The sample lists 130,000 or so clones; 84% were seen once. Assignments of participants to cohorts depended upon their own reported clinical history. The CDR3 length is 13 residues. Germline CDR1 SEHNR, CDR2 FQNEAQ (reference sequence). The germline V and J ends were trimmed by 5 bases and 3 bases, with 8 bases remaining between them. The chain has TRBV7-9 and TRBJ1-5, with D maybe TRBD1 (5 bases). The source of this sequence is a woman aged 50 to 65 with acute COVID-19. Sequencing was done on a sample of PBMCs or T cells enriched from blood (not recorded which). The CDR3 DNA reads as TGTGCCAGCAGCCCGACAGACAATCAGCCCCAGCATTTT. Protein sequence: CASSPTDNQPQHF. Supplemented by reference TRBV7-9 and TRBJ1-5, the full variable domain reads DTGVSQNPRHKITKRGQNVTFRCDPISEHNRLYWYRQTLGQGPEFLTYFQNEAQLEKSRLLSDRFSAERPKGSFSTLEIQRTEQGDSAMYLCASSPTDNQPQHFGDGTRLSIL.